This T cell receptor beta chain was recovered during a study of T cells in narcolepsy. Whole-study findings and limits: Reportedly, autoreactive clonotypes were serially detected in patients' blood but not controls'. Some memory CD4+ repertoires had no autoreactive clone sequences. Autoreactive HCRT-specific and TRIB2-specific clonotypes were marked in same-patient CSF-versus-blood CD4+ comparisons.

This clone was recorded once. No antigen is known for it. Sequenced by immunoSEQ multiplex PCR; TCRdb stores in-frame clones only, minus some. The table has about 24,000 clones, around 81% seen once; the top ten hold 4% to 4.5%. CDR3 length: 13 residues. Germline V lookup: CDR1 KGHSH, CDR2 LQKENI. The V end lost 0 bases, the J end lost 10 bases, and 10 bases lay between the germline ends. The sequenced sample consisted of memory (CD45RA-) CD4+ T cells from blood. The receptor comes from a human donor in good health. V is TRBV18 and J is TRBJ2-1; D gene uncertain. Written as DNA, the CDR3 is TGTGCCAGCTCACCACCTTTTATGGGGGAGCAGTTCTTC. This codes for CASSPPFMGEQFF.